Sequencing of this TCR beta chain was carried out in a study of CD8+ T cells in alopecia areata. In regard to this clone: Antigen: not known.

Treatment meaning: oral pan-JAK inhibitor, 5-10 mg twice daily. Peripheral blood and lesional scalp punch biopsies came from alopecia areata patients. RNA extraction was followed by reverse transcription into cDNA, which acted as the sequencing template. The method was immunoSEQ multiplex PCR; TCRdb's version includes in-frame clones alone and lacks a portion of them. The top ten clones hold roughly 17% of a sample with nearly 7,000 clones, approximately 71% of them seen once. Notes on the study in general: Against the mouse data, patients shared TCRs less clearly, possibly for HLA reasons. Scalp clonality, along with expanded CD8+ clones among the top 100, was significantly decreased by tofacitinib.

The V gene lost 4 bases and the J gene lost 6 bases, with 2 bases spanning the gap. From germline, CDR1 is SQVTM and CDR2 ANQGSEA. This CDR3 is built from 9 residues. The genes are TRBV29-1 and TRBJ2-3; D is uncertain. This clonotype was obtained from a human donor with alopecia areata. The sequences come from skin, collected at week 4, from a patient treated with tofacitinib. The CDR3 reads CSVGDTQYF. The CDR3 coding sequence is TGCAGCGTTGGGGATACGCAGTATTTT.